The following is a TCR beta chain sequence with its context. This table comes from immunoSEQ multiplex PCR, and its TCRdb copy is limited to in-frame clones, with some not included. The sample includes 35,000 to 45,000 clones, 90% to 95% of them seen just once. The data originate from a study of T cells in tuberculosis. The source material was PBMCs. This TCR came from a donor aged 5-35 years with latent tuberculosis or without tuberculosis infection. Some clones in this sample may be carry-over from other donors' samples.

In DNA form, the CDR3 reads TGTGCCAGCAGCGCCCTGACAGGGGGTGAGGTTGGCTACACCTTC. Translating gives CASSALTGGEVGYTF. V and J are TRBV7-9 and TRBJ1-2; TRBD1 agrees at 9 bases. With V trimmed by 5 bases and J by 7 bases, 11 bases remained unmatched. Germline CDR1 is SEHNR and CDR2 is FQNEAQ (reference sequence). The CDR3 spans 15 residues.